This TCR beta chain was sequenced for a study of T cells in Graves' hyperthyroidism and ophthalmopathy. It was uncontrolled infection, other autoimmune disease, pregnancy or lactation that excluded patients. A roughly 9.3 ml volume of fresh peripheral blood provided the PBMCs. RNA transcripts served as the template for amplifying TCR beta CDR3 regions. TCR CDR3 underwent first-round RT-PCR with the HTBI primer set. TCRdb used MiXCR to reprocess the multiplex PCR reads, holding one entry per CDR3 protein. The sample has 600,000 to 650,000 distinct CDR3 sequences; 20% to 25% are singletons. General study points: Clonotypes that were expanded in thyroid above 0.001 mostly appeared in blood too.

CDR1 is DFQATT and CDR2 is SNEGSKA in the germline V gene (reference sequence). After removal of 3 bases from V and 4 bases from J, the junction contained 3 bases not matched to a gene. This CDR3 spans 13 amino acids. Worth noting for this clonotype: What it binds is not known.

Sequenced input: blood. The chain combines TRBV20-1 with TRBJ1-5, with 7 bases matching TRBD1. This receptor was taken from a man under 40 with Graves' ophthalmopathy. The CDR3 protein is CSASRTGNQPQHF. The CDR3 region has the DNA TGCAGTGCTAGCCGGACAGGAAATCAGCCCCAGCATTTT.